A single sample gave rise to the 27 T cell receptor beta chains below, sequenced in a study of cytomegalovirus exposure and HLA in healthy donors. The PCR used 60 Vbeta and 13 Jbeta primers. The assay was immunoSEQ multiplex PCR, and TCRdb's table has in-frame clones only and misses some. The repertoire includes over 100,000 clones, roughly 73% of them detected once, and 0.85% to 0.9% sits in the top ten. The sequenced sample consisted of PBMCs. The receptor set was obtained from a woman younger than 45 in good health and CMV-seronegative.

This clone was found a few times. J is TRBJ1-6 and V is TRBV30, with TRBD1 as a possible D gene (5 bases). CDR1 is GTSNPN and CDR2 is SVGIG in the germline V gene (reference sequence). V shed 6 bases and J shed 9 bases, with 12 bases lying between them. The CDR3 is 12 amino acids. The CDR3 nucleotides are TGTGCCTGCGGCAGGGTTGGTTCACCCCTCCACTTT. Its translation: CACGRVGSPLHF.

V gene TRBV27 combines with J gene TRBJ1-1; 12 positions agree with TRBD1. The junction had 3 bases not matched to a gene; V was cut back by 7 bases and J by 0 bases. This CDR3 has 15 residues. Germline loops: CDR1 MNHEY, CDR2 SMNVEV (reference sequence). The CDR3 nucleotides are TGTGCCAGCACCGGGACAGGGGGCATGAACACTGAAGCTTTCTTT. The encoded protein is CASTGTGGMNTEAFF.

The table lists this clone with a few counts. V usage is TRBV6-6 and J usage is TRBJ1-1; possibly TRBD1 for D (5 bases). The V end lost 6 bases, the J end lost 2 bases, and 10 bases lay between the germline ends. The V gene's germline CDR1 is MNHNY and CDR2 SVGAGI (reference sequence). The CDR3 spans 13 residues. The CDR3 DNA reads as TGTGCCAGCAGCATGGGACTAAACACTGAAGCTTTCTTT. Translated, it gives CASSMGLNTEAFF.

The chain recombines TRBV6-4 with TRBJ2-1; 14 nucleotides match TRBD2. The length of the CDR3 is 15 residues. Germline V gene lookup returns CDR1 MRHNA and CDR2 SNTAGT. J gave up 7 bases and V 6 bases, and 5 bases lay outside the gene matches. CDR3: CASRPGTSGSNEQFF. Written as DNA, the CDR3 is TGTGCCAGCAGACCAGGGACTAGCGGGAGTAATGAGCAGTTCTTC.

The CDR3: CASIDRDRGLGGEAFF. The CDR3 DNA follows: TGTGCCAGCATTGACCGGGACAGGGGGCTTGGAGGTGAAGCTTTCTTT. The V and J genes are TRBV6-1 and TRBJ1-1; 12 bases are shared with TRBD1. Germline V gene data show CDR1 as MNHNS and CDR2 as SASEGT. This CDR3 contains 16 residues. The ends lost 7 bases at V and 7 bases at J; junction bases unmatched: 13.

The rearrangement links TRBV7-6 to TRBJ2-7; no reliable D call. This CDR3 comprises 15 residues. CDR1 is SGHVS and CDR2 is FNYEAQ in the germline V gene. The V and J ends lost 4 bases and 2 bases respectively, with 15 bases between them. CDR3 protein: CASSSFPSTTYEQYF. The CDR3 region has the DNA TGTGCCAGCAGCTCTTTTCCCAGTACAACCTACGAGCAGTACTTC.

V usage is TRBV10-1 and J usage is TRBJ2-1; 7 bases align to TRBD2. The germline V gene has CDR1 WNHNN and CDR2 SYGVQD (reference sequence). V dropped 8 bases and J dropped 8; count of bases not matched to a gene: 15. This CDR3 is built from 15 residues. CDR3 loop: CASSEGAGGSYEQFF. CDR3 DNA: TGCGCCAGCTCAGAGGGCGCTGGCGGGAGCTATGAGCAGTTCTTC.

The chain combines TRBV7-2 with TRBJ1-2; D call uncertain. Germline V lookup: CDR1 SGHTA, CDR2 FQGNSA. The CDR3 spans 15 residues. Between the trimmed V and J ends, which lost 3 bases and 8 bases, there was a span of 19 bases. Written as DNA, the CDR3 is TGTGCCAGCAGCTTCAGCGAGACCCGTTTTGGGGGCTACACCTTC. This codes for CASSFSETRFGGYTF.

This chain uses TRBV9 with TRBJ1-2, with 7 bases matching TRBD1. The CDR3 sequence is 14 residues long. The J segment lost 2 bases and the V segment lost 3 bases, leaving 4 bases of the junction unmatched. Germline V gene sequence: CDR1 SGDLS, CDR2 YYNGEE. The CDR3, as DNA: TGTGCCAGCAGCGCCGTGACAGGGAACTATGGCTACACCTTC. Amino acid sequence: CASSAVTGNYGYTF.

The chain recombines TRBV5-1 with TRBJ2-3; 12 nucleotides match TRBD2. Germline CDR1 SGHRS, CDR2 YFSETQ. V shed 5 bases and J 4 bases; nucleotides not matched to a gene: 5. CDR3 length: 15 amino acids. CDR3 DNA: TGCGCCAGCAGAGGGCTAGCGGGGGGGCCAGATACGCAGTATTTT. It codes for CASRGLAGGPDTQYF.

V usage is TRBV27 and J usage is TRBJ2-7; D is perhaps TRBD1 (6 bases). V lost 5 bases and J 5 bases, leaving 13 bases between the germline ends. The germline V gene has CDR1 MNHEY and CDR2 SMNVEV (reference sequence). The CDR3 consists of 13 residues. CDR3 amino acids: CASSPRGRHEQYF. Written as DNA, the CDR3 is TGTGCCAGCAGTCCCAGGGGTCGCCACGAGCAGTACTTC.

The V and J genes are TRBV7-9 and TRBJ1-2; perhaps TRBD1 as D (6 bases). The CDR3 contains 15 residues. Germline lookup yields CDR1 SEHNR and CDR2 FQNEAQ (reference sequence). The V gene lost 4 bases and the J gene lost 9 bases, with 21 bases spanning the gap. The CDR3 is CASSYPETGAMRYTF. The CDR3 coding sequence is TGTGCCAGCAGCTACCCCGAGACAGGCGCTATGCGCTACACCTTC.

CDR3 DNA sequence: TGTGCCAGCAGCCTCCGGGACAGGGACAATCAGCCCCAGCATTTT. This codes for CASSLRDRDNQPQHF. This chain joins TRBV7-6 and TRBJ1-5, with 9 bases lining up with TRBD1. Looked up from germline, CDR1 is SGHVS and CDR2 is FNYEAQ. With 5 bases clipped from V and 3 bases from J, the junction kept 5 bases outside the gene matches. The CDR3 runs to 15 residues.

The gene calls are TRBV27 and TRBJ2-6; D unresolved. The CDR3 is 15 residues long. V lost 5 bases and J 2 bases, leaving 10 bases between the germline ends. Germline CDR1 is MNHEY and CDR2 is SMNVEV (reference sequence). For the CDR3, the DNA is TGTGCCAGCAGTCCCATCCCCCCTGGGGCCAACGTCCTGACTTTC. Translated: CASSPIPPGANVLTF.

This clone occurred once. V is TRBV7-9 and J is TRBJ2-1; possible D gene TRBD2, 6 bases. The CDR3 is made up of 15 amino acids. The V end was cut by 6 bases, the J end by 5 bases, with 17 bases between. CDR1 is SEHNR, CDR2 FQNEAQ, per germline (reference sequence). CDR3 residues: CASSLTGLLNNEQFF. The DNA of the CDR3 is TGTGCCAGCAGTCTAACGGGACTGCTAAACAATGAGCAGTTCTTC.

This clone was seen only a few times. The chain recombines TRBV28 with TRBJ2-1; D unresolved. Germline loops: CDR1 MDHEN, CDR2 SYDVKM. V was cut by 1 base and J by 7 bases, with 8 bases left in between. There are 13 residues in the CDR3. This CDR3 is CASSLLSGNEQFF. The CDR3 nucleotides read TGTGCCAGCAGTTTATTATCCGGTAATGAGCAGTTCTTC.

CDR3 in amino acids: CAWSVGSGAGETQYF. For the CDR3, the DNA is TGTGCCTGGAGTGTAGGATCGGGAGCGGGAGAGACCCAGTACTTC. The V gene is TRBV30, the J gene TRBJ2-5; tentative D call: TRBD2 (6 bases). CDR1 GTSNPN and CDR2 SVGIG come from the germline V gene (reference sequence). This CDR3 contains 15 residues. Between the trimmed V and J ends, which lost 0 bases and 4 bases, there was a span of 15 bases.

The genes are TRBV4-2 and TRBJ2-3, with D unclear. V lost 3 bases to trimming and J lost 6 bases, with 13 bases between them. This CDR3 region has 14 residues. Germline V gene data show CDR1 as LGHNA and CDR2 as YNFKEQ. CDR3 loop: CASSHSQTPDTQYF. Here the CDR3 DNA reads TGTGCCAGCAGCCATTCCCAGACTCCCGATACGCAGTATTTT.

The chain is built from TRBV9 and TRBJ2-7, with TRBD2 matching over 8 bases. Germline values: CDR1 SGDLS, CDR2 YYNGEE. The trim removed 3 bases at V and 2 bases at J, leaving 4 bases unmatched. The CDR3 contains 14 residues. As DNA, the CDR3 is TGTGCCAGCAGCGCGGGACTAGATCCCTACGAGCAGTACTTC. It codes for CASSAGLDPYEQYF. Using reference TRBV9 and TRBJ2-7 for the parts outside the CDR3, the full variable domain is DSGVTQTPKHLITATGQRVTLRCSPRSGDLSVYWYQQSLDQGLQFLIQYYNGEERAKGNILERFSAQQFPDLHSELNLSSLELGDSALYFCASSAGLDPYEQYFGPGTRLTVT.

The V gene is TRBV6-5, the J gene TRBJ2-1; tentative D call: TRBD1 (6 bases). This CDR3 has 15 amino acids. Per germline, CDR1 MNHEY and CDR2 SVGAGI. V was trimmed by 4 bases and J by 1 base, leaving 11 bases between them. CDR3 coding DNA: TGTGCCAGCAGTTCCCAGGGGATTTCCTACAATGAGCAGTTCTTC. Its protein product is CASSSQGISYNEQFF.

CDR3 in DNA: TGCGCCAGCAGCACGGGACAGGGGGCCTTGGTGGGAGAGACCCAGTACTTC. Protein: CASSTGQGALVGETQYF. This chain connects TRBV5-1 to TRBJ2-5, with 12 positions matching TRBD1. Germline lookup yields CDR1 SGHRS and CDR2 YFSETQ. The CDR3 totals 17 residues. Trimming at V came to 4 bases and at J to 4 bases, leaving 11 bases not matched to a gene.

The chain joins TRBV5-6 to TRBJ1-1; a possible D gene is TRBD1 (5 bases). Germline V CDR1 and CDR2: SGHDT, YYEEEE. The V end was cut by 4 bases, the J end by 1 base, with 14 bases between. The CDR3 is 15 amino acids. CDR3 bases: TGTGCCAGCAGCACGGCCGCAGGGCCGAACACTGAAGCTTTCTTT. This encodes CASSTAAGPNTEAFF.

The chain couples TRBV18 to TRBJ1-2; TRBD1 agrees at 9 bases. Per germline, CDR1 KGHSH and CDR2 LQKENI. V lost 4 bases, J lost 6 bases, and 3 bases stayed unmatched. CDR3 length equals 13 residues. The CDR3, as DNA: TGTGCCAGCTCACGGACAGGGGATCATGGCTACACCTTC. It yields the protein CASSRTGDHGYTF.

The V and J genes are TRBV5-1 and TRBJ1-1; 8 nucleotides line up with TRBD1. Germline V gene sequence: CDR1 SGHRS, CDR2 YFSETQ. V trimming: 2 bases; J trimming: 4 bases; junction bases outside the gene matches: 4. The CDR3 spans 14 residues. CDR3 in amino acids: CASSLQGVTTEAFF. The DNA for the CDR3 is TGCGCCAGCAGCTTACAGGGGGTGACCACTGAAGCTTTCTTT.

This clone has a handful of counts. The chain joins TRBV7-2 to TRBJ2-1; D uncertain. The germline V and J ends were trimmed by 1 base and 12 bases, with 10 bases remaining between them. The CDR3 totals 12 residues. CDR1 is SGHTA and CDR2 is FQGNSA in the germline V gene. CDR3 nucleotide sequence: TGTGCCAGCAGCTTAGTGGGCTCCGGGCAGTTCTTC. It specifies CASSLVGSGQFF.

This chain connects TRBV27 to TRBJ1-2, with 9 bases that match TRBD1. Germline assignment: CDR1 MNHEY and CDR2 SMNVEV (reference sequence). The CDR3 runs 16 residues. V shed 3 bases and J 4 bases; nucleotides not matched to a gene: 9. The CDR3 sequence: CASSFLGTGFPYGYTF. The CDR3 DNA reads TGTGCCAGCAGTTTCCTCGGGACAGGGTTTCCCTATGGCTACACCTTC.

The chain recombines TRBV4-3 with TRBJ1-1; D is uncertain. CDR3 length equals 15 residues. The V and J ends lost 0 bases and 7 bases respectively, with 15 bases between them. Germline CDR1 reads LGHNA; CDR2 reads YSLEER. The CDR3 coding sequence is TGCGCCAGCAGCCAAGATAAGCGTTCGCCACGTGAAGCTTTCTTT. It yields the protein CASSQDKRSPREAFF.